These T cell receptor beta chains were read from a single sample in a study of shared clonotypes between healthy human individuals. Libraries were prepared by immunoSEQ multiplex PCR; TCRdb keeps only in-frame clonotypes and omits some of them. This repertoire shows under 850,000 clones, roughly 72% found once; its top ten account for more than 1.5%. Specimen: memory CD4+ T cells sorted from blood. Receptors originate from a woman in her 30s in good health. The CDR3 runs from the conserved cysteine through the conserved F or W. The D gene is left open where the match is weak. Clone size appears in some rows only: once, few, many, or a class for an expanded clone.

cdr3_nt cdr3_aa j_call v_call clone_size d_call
TGTGCTAGTGGAAGCGGGAACCCCTACAATGAGCAGTTCTTC CASGSGNPYNEQFF TRBJ2-1 TRBV12-5 . TRBD2
TGTGCCAGCACTCCTGAGGGGGGAAGGGGCAACTATGGCTACACCTTC CASTPEGGRGNYGYTF TRBJ1-2 TRBV2 . .
TGCAGCGTGCGACTGGGCAATCAGCCCCAGCATTTT CSVRLGNQPQHF TRBJ1-5 TRBV29-1 . .
TGTGCCAGCAGTTACACCTATACGGGAGAGGCTTACGAGCAGTACTTC CASSYTYTGEAYEQYF TRBJ2-7 TRBV6-6 . .
TGTGCCAGCAGTCAGAGGCCGAACACTGAAGCTTTCTTT CASSQRPNTEAFF TRBJ1-1 TRBV2 . .
TGTGCCAGCAGTTTAGGGTTCGAGGGCTACACCTTC CASSLGFEGYTF TRBJ1-2 TRBV28 . .
TGTGCCAGCAGCGCTGACAGGGGGTTCTATGGCTACACCTTC CASSADRGFYGYTF TRBJ1-2 TRBV9 . TRBD1
TGTGCCAGTAGCACAGGGGGCCCTGAAGCTTTCTTT CASSTGGPEAFF TRBJ1-1 TRBV19 once TRBD1
TGTGCCTGGAGCCCGGGACTAGCGAGTGGCGAGCAGTACTTC CAWSPGLASGEQYF TRBJ2-7 TRBV30 once TRBD2
TGCGCCAGCAGCCTTGGGTCGGGAGGCGGGGGACCGAATGAGCAGTTCTTC CASSLGSGGGGPNEQFF TRBJ2-1 TRBV4-1 . TRBD2
TGTGCCAGCTCACCCTGGGGAGGTGAAGCTTTCTTT CASSPWGGEAFF TRBJ1-1 TRBV18 . .
TGTGCCAGCAGCTTATCTAGCTCGAGGGGGGAGACCCAGTACTTC CASSLSSSRGETQYF TRBJ2-5 TRBV7-2 . .
TGTGCCAGCACCAGGGGCACCCATCAGCCCCAGCATTTT CASTRGTHQPQHF TRBJ1-5 TRBV2 few .
TGCAGCGTTGAAGGGGGTTTCTATGGCTACACCTTC CSVEGGFYGYTF TRBJ1-2 TRBV29-1 . .
TGCGCCAGCAGCGGGGACTTCGATACGCAGTATTTT CASSGDFDTQYF TRBJ2-3 TRBV4-1 . .
TGCGCCAGCAGTCCCGGGACTAGCGGGACTAGCACAGATACGCAGTATTTT CASSPGTSGTSTDTQYF TRBJ2-3 TRBV10-1 once TRBD2
TGTGCCAGCAAAAGACAGGGAGTAGGAGAGCAGTTCTTC CASKRQGVGEQFF TRBJ2-1 TRBV11-2 . TRBD1
TGTGCCAGCAGCCCCCCCGGGGCAGATACGCAGTATTTT CASSPPGADTQYF TRBJ2-3 TRBV6-5 . .
TGTGCCAGCAGTGATTGGGCGGGATACGGGTCAGAGACCCAGTACTTC CASSDWAGYGSETQYF TRBJ2-5 TRBV2 . .
TGTGCCATCAGGGCAGGTTTTCCCGGGGAGCTGTTTTTT CAIRAGFPGELFF TRBJ2-2 TRBV10-3 . .
TGCGCCAGCAGCTTGGCCGGGGACAGGGCAAGGACTGAAGCTTTCTTT CASSLAGDRARTEAFF TRBJ1-1 TRBV5-1 . TRBD1
TGTGCCAGTAGGGGGACAAGATATGGCTACACCTTC CASRGTRYGYTF TRBJ1-2 TRBV19 . .
TGTGCTAACGGACGGAACACTGAAGCTTTCTTT CANGRNTEAFF TRBJ1-1 TRBV2 . .
TGTGCCAGCAGTTCCTCGTGGGTAGAAAAACTGTTTTTT CASSSSWVEKLFF TRBJ1-4 TRBV28 . .
TGTGCCAGCAGCCCAATGAGCGGGAGGAGCTCCTACGAGCAGTACTTC CASSPMSGRSSYEQYF TRBJ2-7 TRBV7-2 . TRBD2
TGTGCCAGCAGTTACCGGGACAGGGTAGATAGCAATCAGCCCCAGCATTTT CASSYRDRVDSNQPQHF TRBJ1-5 TRBV5-8 . TRBD1
TGTGCCAGCAGCTTAAGACAAGGTACTAGCGGGAGTGTCGACAATGAGCAGTTCTTC CASSLRQGTSGSVDNEQFF TRBJ2-1 TRBV7-9 . TRBD2
TGTGCCAGCAGTTTAATCGCGGGGGGGCCTCTTTCCTACAATGAGCAGTTCTTC CASSLIAGGPLSYNEQFF TRBJ2-1 TRBV28 . TRBD2
TGTGCCAGCAGCTTGGCGGGGAACCCCTACTACTACGAGCAGTACTTC CASSLAGNPYYYEQYF TRBJ2-7 TRBV11-2 many .
TGCGCCAGCAGTCTAACAAACAATGAGCAGTTCTTC CASSLTNNEQFF TRBJ2-1 TRBV10-2 few .
TGCAGCGGTGGGACTAGCGGGAGGTACTACAATGAGCAGTTCTTC CSGGTSGRYYNEQFF TRBJ2-1 TRBV29-1 . TRBD2
TGCAGCCCTGCGCGTAGCCGGGAGCCCTACGAGCAGTACTTC CSPARSREPYEQYF TRBJ2-7 TRBV29-1 few .
TGCGCCAGCAGCAAGGACTCTAGCTCCTACAATGAGCAGTTCTTC CASSKDSSSYNEQFF TRBJ2-1 TRBV5-1 . .
TGTGCCAGCAGCCTATACAGGGGGAATCAGCCCCAGCATTTT CASSLYRGNQPQHF TRBJ1-5 TRBV5-7 few TRBD1
TGTGCCAGCAGCCCGCCCGGCGGGGCCTATGGCTACACCTTC CASSPPGGAYGYTF TRBJ1-2 TRBV7-2 . .
TGTGCCAGCAGCCTCCAAAGCGTTGAGGAGACCCAGTACTTC CASSLQSVEETQYF TRBJ2-5 TRBV6-5 . .
TGCAGTGCTAGAGGGGGCCAGCCCCAGCATTTT CSARGGQPQHF TRBJ1-5 TRBV20-1 . .
TGTGCCAGCAGCCAAGATTGGGGAGGCTATGGCTACACCTTC CASSQDWGGYGYTF TRBJ1-2 TRBV14 few .
TGTGCCAGCAGCGCCGACAGGGGGCCTAGCGGGAGGGAGCAGTACTTC CASSADRGPSGREQYF TRBJ2-7 TRBV25-1 few .
TGTGCCAGCAGCGTTCAGGGGATTTGGTACAATGAGCAGTTCTTC CASSVQGIWYNEQFF TRBJ2-1 TRBV27 . .
TGTGCCAGCAGCTTAGTACCGGCAGATACGCAGTATTTT CASSLVPADTQYF TRBJ2-3 TRBV7-9 . .